This TCR beta chain was retrieved from a study of cytomegalovirus exposure and HLA in healthy donors. Points from the study as a whole: Listed as cytomegalovirus-associated were about 160 TCR beta chains. One later analysis reportedly identified an Asian-associated ancestry cluster that showed fewer N-insertions than the approximately 700-donor mean.

Germline lookup yields CDR1 MDHEN and CDR2 SYDVKM. The CDR3 runs 15 residues. With V trimmed by 4 bases and J by 4 bases, 7 bases remained unmatched. A multiplex PCR was run with 60 Vbeta primers and 13 Jbeta primers. In the original analysis: Unique TCR beta chains totaled some 80 million in a later count, with 8.5 million to 12 million of them shared. TCRdb keeps only in-frame clones here, not all; method: immunoSEQ multiplex PCR. V, J and clone size derive from that table, while D and trimming were established from the DNA sequence. Of 200,000 to 300,000 clones in the sample, roughly 82% were seen once. Comment on this clone: Antigen specificity is unknown.

Specimen: PBMCs. J is TRBJ1-3 and V is TRBV28, with TRBD1 identical over 7 bases. This TCR derives from a middle-aged woman in good health and CMV-seropositive. CDR3 DNA: TGTGCCAGCAGTTCCCCGGCGACAGGGGGAAACACCATATATTTT. It codes for CASSSPATGGNTIYF.